Presented here are 6 T cell receptor beta chains from one specimen sequenced in a study of identifying expanded T cells in peripheral blood. The protocol was immunoSEQ multiplex PCR, while the TCRdb copy is restricted to in-frame clones and leaves out a portion. Of around 94,000 clones detected, about nine tenths appear once; the ten largest clones hold approximately 14%. The sequencing sample was made of blood. The source of these receptors is a person between 18 and 75 years old in good health.

This chain links TRBV2 with TRBJ2-1; 9 positions match TRBD2. The CDR3 spans 14 residues. The junction had 9 bases not matched to a gene; V was cut back by 9 bases and J by 6 bases. Germline V CDR1 and CDR2: SNHLY, FYNNEI. The CDR3 region is CASEREVTSNEQFF. The CDR3 nucleotides are TGTGCCAGTGAGCGGGAGGTCACCTCCAATGAGCAGTTCTTC.

The gene calls are TRBV5-1 and TRBJ2-5; TRBD1 or TRBD2 may be the D gene (5 bases each). The CDR3 loop spans 16 amino acids. V lost 0 bases to trimming and J lost 5 bases, with 17 bases between them. CDR1 and CDR2 (germline): SGHRS, YFSETQ. The CDR3 sequence: CASSLGSGLRGETQYF. The CDR3 bases are TGCGCCAGCAGCTTGGGTTCGGGGCTAAGAGGGGAGACCCAGTACTTC.

Notes on this clone: Additional DNA sequences in this sample encode the identical CDR3. The CDR3 DNA sequence: TGTGCCAGCAGTGAAGAGGAGACCCAGTACTTC. This encodes CASSEEETQYF. The rearrangement uses TRBV2 and TRBJ2-5; D is unresolved. The ends were cut back, 1 base at V and 5 bases at J, with 2 bases in the middle. The germline CDR1 and CDR2 sequences are SNHLY and FYNNEI. The CDR3 is made up of 11 amino acids.

The chain recombines TRBV6-1 with TRBJ2-1, with a possible D match to TRBD2 (6 bases). CDR1 and CDR2 from the germline V gene are MNHNS and SASEGT. There are 14 residues in the CDR3. V gave up 7 bases and J gave up 5 bases, with 15 bases separating them. The CDR3 nucleotides read TGTGCCAGCACCAGGAGGGTAGATAACAATGAGCAGTTCTTC. Its translation: CASTRRVDNNEQFF.

The chain links TRBV9 to TRBJ2-2; a possible D gene is TRBD2 (6 bases). The CDR3 sequence is 14 residues long. Germline V gives CDR1 SGDLS, CDR2 YYNGEE. V lost 0 bases and J 6 bases, leaving 9 bases between the germline ends. The CDR3 loop reads CASSVGLDAGELFF. In DNA form, the CDR3 reads TGTGCCAGCAGCGTAGGACTAGACGCCGGGGAGCTGTTTTTT.

This sequence joins TRBV5-4 and TRBJ1-2; D is undetermined. This CDR3 is 16 amino acids long. Germline assignment: CDR1 SGHNT and CDR2 YYREEE (reference sequence). V was clipped by 4 bases and J by 3 bases, with 19 bases between them. In DNA, the CDR3 is TGTGCCAGCAGCCCGGCTGTATGGGATATCGACTATGGCTACACCTTC. This encodes CASSPAVWDIDYGYTF. Supplemented by reference TRBV5-4 and TRBJ1-2, the full variable domain reads ETGVTQSPTHLIKTRGQQVTLRCSSQSGHNTVSWYQQALGQGPQFIFQYYREEENGRGNFPPRFSGLQFPNYSSELNVNALELDDSALYLCASSPAVWDIDYGYTFGSGTRLTVV.